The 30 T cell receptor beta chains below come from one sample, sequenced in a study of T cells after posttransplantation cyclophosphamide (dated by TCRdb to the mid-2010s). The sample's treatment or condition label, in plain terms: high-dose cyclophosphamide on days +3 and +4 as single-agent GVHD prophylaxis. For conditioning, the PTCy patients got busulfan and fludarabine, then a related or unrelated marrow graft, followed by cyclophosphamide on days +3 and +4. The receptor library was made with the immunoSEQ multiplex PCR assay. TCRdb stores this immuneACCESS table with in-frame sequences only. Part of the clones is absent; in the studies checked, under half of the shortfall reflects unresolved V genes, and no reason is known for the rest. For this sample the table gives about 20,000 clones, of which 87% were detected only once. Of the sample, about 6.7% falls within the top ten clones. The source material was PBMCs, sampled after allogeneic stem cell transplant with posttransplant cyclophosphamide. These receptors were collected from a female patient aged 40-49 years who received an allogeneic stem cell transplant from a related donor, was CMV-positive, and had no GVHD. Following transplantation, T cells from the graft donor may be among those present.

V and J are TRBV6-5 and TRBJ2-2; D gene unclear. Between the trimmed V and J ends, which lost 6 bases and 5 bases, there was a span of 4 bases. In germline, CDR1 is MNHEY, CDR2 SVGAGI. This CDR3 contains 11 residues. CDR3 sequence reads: CASRTTGELFF. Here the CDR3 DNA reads TGTGCCAGCAGAACAACCGGGGAGCTGTTTTTT.

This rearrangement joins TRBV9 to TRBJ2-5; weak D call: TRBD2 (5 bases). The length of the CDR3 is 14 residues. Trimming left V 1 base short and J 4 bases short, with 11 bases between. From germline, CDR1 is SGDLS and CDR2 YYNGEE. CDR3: CASSVRGVGETQYF. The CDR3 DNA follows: TGTGCCAGCAGCGTACGGGGAGTTGGAGAGACCCAGTACTTC.

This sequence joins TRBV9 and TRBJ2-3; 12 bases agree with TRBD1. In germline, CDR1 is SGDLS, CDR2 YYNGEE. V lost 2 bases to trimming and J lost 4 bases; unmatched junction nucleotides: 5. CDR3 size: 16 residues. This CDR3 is CASSVGDRGRSDTQYF. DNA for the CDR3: TGTGCCAGCAGCGTTGGGGACAGGGGGCGTTCAGATACGCAGTATTTT.

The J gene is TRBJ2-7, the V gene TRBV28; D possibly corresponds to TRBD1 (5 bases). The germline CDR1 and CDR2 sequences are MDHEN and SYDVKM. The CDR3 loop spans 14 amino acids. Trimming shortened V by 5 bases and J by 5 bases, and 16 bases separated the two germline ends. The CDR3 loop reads CASSQQGKTHEQYF. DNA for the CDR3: TGTGCCAGCAGTCAGCAGGGTAAAACCCACGAGCAGTACTTC.

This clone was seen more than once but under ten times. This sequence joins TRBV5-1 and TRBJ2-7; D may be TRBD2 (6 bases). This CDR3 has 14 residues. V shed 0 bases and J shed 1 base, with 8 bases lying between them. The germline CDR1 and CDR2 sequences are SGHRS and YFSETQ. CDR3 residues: CASSLDGTSYEQYF. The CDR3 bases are TGCGCCAGCAGCTTGGATGGGACTTCCTACGAGCAGTACTTC.

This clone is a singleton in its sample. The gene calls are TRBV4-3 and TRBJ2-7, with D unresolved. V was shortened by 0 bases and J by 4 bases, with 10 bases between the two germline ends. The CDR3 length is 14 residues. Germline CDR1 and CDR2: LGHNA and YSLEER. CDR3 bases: TGCGCCAGCAGCCAAGATCCCTATTATTACGAGCAGTACTTC. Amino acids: CASSQDPYYYEQYF.

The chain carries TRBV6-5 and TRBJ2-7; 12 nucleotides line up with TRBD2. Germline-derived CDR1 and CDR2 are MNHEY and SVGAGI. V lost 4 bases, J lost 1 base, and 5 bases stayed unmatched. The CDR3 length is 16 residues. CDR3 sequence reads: CASSFFLAGGSYEQYF. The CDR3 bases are TGTGCCAGCAGTTTTTTTCTAGCGGGAGGGTCCTACGAGCAGTACTTC.

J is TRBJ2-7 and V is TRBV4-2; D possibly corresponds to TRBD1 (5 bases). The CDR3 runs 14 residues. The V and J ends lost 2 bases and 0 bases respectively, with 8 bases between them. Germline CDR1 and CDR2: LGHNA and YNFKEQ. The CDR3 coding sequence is TGTGCCAGCAGCCAATACAGGTTCTCCTACGAGCAGTACTTC. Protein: CASSQYRFSYEQYF.

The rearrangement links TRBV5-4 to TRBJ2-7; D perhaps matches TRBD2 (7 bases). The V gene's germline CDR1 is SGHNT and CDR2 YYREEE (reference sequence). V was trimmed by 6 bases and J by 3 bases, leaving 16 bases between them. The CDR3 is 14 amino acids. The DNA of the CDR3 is TGTGCCAGCAATAGGGGGGGCTCGGTCTACGAGCAGTACTTC. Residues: CASNRGGSVYEQYF.

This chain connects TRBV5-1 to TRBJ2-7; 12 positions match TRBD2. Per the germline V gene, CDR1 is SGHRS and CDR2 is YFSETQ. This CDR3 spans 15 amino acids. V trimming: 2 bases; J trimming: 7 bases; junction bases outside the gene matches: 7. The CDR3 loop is CASSFRLAGEGEQYF. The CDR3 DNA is TGCGCCAGCAGCTTTCGACTAGCGGGAGAGGGAGAGCAGTACTTC.

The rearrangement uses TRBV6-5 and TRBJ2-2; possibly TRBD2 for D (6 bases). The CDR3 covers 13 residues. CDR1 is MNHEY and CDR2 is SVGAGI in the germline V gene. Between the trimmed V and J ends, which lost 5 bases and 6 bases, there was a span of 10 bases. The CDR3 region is CASSLGGSGELFF. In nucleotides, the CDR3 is TGTGCCAGCAGTCTTGGAGGGTCCGGGGAGCTGTTTTTT.

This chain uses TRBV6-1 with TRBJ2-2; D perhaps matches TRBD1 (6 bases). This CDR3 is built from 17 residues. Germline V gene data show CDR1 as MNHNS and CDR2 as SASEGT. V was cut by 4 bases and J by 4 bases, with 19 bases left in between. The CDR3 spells CASSVLRGSVGTGELFF. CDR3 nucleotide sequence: TGTGCCAGCAGTGTCCTCAGGGGTTCGGTGGGCACCGGGGAGCTGTTTTTT.

As DNA, the CDR3 is TGCGCCAGCAGCCTCCCCGCGGGGGCCGGGAACACTGAAGCTTTCTTT. Residues: CASSLPAGAGNTEAFF. The rearrangement links TRBV5-1 to TRBJ1-1; a possible D gene is TRBD1 (6 bases). The CDR3 covers 16 residues. Germline lookup yields CDR1 SGHRS and CDR2 YFSETQ. V was shortened by 4 bases and J by 1 base, with 17 bases between the two germline ends.

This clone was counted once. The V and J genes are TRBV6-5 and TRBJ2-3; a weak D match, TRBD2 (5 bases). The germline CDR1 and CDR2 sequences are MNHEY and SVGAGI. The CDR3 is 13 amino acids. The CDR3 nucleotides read TGTGGCTCACAGCGGATTGGCACAGATACGCAGTATTTT. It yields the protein CGSQRIGTDTQYF.

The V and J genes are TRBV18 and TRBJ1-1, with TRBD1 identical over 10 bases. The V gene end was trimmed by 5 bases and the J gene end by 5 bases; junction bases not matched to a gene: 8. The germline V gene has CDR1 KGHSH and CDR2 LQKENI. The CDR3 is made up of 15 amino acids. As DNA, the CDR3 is TGTGCCAGCTCAGCCGGACAGGGGGTCGGGACTGAAGCTTTCTTT. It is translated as CASSAGQGVGTEAFF.

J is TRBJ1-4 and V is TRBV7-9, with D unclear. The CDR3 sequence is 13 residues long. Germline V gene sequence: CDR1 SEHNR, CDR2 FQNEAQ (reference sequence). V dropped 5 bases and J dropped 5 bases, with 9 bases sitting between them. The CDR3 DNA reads TGTGCCAGCAGCCTCCTGGAGAATGAAAAACTGTTTTTT. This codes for CASSLLENEKLFF.

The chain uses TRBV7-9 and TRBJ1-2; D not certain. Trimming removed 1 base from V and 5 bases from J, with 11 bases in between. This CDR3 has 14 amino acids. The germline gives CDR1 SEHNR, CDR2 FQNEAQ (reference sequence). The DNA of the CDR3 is TGTGCCAGCAGCTTAGATCCTGGCGGGTATGGCTACACCTTC. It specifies CASSLDPGGYGYTF. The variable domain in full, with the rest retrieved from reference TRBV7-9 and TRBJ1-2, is DTGVSQNPRHKITKRGQNVTFRCDPISEHNRLYWYRQTLGQGPEFLTYFQNEAQLEKSRLLSDRFSAERPKGSFSTLEIQRTEQGDSAMYLCASSLDPGGYGYTFGSGTRLTVV.

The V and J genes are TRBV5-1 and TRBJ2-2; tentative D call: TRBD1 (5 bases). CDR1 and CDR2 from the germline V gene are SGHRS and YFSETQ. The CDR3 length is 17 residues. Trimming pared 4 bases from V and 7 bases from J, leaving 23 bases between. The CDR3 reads CASSPGHPGRLIGELFF. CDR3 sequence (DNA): TGCGCCAGCAGCCCAGGACACCCTGGGCGTTTAATCGGGGAGCTGTTTTTT. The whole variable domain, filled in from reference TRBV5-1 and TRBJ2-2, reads KAGVTQTPRYLIKTRGQQVTLSCSPISGHRSVSWYQQTPGQGLQFLFEYFSETQRNKGNFPGRFSGRQFSNSRSEMNVSTLELGDSALYLCASSPGHPGRLIGELFFGEGSRLTVL.

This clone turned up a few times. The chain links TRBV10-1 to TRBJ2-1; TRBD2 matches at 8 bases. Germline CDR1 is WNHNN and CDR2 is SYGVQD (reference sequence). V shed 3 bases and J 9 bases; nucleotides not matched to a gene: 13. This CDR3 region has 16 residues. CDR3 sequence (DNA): TGCGCCAGCAGTGACCCGACTAGCGAGTTGGACGGTGAGCAGTTCTTC. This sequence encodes CASSDPTSELDGEQFF.

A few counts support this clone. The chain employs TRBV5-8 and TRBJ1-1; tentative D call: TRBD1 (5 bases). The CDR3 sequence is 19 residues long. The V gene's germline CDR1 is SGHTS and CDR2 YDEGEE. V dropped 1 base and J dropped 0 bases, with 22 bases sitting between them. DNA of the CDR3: TGTGCCAGCAGCTTGTTCTCGCGGGGCAGGGCCCTAATGAACACTGAAGCTTTCTTT. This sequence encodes CASSLFSRGRALMNTEAFF.

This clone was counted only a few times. The CDR3 nucleotides read TGTGCCAGCAGTGCGACAGGGATCAATCAGCCCCAGCATTTT. The encoded protein is CASSATGINQPQHF. The gene calls are TRBV2 and TRBJ1-5; 7 nucleotides agree with TRBD1. The ends lost 4 bases at V and 3 bases at J; junction bases unmatched: 3. Germline V gene sequence: CDR1 SNHLY, CDR2 FYNNEI. The CDR3 has 14 amino acids.

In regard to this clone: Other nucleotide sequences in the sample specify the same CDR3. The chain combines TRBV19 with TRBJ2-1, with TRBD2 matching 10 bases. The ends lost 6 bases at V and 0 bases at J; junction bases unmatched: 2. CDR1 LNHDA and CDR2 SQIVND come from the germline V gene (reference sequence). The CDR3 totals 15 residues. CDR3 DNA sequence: TGTGCCAGTAGCCCTAGCGGGAGCTCCTACAATGAGCAGTTCTTC. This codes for CASSPSGSSYNEQFF.

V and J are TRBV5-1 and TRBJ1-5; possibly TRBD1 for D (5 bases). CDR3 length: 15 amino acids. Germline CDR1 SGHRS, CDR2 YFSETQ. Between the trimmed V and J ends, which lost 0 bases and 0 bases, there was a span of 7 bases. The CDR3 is CASSLDQGSNQPQHF. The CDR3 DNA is TGCGCCAGCAGCTTGGACCAGGGTAGCAATCAGCCCCAGCATTTT.

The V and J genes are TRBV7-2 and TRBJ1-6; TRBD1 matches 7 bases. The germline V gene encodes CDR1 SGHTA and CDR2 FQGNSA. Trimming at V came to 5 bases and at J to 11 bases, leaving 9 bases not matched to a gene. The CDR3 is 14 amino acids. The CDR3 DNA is TGTGCCAGCAGCCCAGGGGGTGGGGAAACACCCCTCCACTTT. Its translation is CASSPGGGETPLHF.

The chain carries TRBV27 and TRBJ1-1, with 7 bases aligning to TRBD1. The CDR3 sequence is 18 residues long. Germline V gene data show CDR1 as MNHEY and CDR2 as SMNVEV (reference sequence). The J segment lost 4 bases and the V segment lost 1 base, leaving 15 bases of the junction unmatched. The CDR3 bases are TGTGCCAGCAGTTTATGGGATGGGGCAGGGGGAAAGGGCACTGAAGCTTTCTTT. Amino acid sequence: CASSLWDGAGGKGTEAFF.

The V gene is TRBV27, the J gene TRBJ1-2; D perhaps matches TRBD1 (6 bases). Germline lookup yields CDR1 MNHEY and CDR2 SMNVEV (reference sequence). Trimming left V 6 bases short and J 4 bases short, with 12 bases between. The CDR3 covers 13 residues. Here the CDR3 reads CASSPDRIYGYTF. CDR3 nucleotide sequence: TGTGCCAGCAGCCCAGACAGGATCTATGGCTACACCTTC.

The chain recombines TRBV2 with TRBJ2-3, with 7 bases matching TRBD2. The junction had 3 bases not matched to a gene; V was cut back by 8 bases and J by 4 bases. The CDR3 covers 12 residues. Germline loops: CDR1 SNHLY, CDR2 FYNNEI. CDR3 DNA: TGTGCCAGCGGGACTATGGCAGATACGCAGTATTTT. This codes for CASGTMADTQYF. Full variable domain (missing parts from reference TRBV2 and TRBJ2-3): EPEVTQTPSHQVTQMGQEVILRCVPISNHLYFYWYRQILGQKVEFLVSFYNNEISEKSEIFDDQFSVERPDGSNFTLKIRSTKLEDSAMYFCASGTMADTQYFGPGTRLTVL.

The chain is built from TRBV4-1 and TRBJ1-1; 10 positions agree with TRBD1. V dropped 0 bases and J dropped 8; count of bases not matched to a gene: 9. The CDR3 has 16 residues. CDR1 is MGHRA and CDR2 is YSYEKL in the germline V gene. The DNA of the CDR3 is TGCGCCAGCAGCCAAGAAAAGACAGGGGGCGGATCAGAAGCTTTCTTT. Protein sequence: CASSQEKTGGGSEAFF.

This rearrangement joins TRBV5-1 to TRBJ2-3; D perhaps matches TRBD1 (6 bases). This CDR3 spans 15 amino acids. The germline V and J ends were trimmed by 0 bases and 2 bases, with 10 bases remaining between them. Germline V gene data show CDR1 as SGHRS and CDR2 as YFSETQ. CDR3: CASSLEGHHTDTQYF. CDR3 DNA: TGCGCCAGCAGCTTGGAGGGACACCACACAGATACGCAGTATTTT.

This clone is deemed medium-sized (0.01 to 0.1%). CDR3: CASSEGGTPRGQPQHF. The CDR3 coding sequence is TGTGCCAGCAGTGAAGGAGGCACACCGAGAGGCCAGCCCCAGCATTTT. The chain is built from TRBV6-1 and TRBJ1-5; unclear D gene. The ends were cut back, 1 base at V and 7 bases at J, with 17 bases in the middle. The germline CDR1 and CDR2 sequences are MNHNS and SASEGT. There are 16 residues in the CDR3.